This T cell receptor beta chain was identified in a study of shared clonotypes between healthy human individuals. Trimming removed 0 bases from V and 6 bases from J, with 12 bases in between. The CDR3 consists of 14 residues. CDR1 and CDR2 (germline): LNHNV, YYDKDF (reference sequence). Deep-level assay runs were performed. Every subset had its genomic DNA shared out evenly among several immunoSEQ plates. TCRdb's table, derived via immunoSEQ multiplex PCR, lists solely in-frame clones and lacks some. The sample holds about 470,000 clones, roughly 83% seen once. In its sample, this clone was seen once. This receptor was identified in a middle-aged woman in good health. Some clones in this sample may be carry-over from other donors' samples. The material sequenced was PBMCs. V and J are TRBV15 and TRBJ2-7, with D uncertain. As DNA, the CDR3 is TGTGCCACCAGCAGAGATATTAGCTTGGGCGAGCAGTACTTC. It codes for CATSRDISLGEQYF.